Described below is a single TCR beta chain sequence and its context. These data are taken from a study of blood T cell repertoires in COVID-19. Study context: The United States, Italy and Spain were the sources of the acute and convalescent COVID-19 samples. PBMCs, B-cell-depleted T cells, or T cells were the source of the cDNA or gDNA that made up the material.

In the original analysis: Reference gene primer amplification gave nucleated cell count estimates. Using immunoSEQ multiplex PCR, the repertoire was profiled, and TCRdb retains in-frame clones only, with some absent. V and J calls and clone size are those listed in that table; D and trimming were worked out from the DNA. This table has approximately 150,000 clones, 88% appearing once. V was shortened by 4 bases and J by 4 bases, with 8 bases between the two germline ends. The germline CDR1 and CDR2 sequences are SGHRS and YFSETQ. This CDR3 contains 12 residues. This receptor was identified in a man in his sixties or seventies with acute or convalescent COVID-19. The chain has TRBV5-1 and TRBJ2-5; maybe TRBD2 (5 bases). Sequencing was performed on peripheral blood. CDR3 protein: CASSTLGETQYF. DNA for the CDR3: TGCGCCAGCAGCACACTAGGAGAGACCCAGTACTTC.